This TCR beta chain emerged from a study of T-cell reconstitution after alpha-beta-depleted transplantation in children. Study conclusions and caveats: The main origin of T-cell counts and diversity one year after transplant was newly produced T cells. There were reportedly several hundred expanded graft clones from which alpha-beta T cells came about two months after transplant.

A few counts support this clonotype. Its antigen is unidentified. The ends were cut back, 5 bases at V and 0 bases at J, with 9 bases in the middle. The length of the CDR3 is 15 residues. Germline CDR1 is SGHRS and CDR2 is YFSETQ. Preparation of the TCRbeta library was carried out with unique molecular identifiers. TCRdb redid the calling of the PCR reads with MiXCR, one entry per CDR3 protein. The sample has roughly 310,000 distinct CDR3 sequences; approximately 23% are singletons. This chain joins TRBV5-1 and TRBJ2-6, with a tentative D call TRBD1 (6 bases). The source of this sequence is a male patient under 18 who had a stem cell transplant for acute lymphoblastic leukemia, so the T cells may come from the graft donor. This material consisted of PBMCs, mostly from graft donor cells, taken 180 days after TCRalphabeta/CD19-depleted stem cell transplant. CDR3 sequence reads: CASSRDNSGANVLTF. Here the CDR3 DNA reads TGCGCCAGCAGTCGGGACAACTCTGGGGCCAACGTCCTGACTTTC.